This T cell receptor (beta chain) is from a study of T-cell memory formation after mild COVID-19. Whole-study context: Largely, TCR clusters stayed within a single donor.

This clonotype was picked up a small number of times. Its antigen is currently unknown. TCRdb redid the calling of the 5' RACE reads with MiXCR, one entry per CDR3 protein. Here the sample spans fewer than 70,000 distinct CDR3 sequences, more than 8% being singletons. The study, taken as a whole, reports: From day 15 to 85, contracting clones were balanced between CD4 and CD8, whereas later expanders leaned toward CD4+. Some responding clones appeared in pre-infection memory, suggesting cross-reactive memory joined.

Germline V gives CDR1 SGHKS, CDR2 YYEKEE (reference sequence). The ends were cut back, 4 bases at V and 6 bases at J, with 13 bases in the middle. This CDR3 is built from 14 residues. This clonotype was sampled from a man between 18 and 35 years old who had mild COVID-19 (a few samples of this study predate the infection). Cell type and time point are not known. The sequencing sample was made of PBMCs or a T cell subset sorted from them (not recorded which). The V gene is TRBV5-5, the J gene TRBJ2-2; TRBD1 or TRBD2 may be the D gene (5 bases each). The CDR3 bases are TGTGCCAGCAGCATCCTATGGGGGTCCGGGGAGCTGTTTTTT. It specifies CASSILWGSGELFF. The full variable domain, its missing parts supplied by reference TRBV5-5 and TRBJ2-2, is DAGVTQSPTHLIKTRGQQVTLRCSPISGHKSVSWYQQVLGQGPQFIFQYYEKEERGRGNFPDRFSARQFPNYSSELNVNALLLGDSALYLCASSILWGSGELFFGEGSRLTVL.